The present T cell receptor (beta chain) was sequenced within a study of cytomegalovirus exposure and HLA in healthy donors. For the study at large: The roughly 120 validation repertoires used the same platform as the roughly 670 first-cohort repertoires, a later analysis reported. Findings and caveats of the study: It was reported that the classifier diagnosed cytomegalovirus status with high specificity and sensitivity in both the original and validation cohorts. Fewer than 200 TCR beta chains were listed as cytomegalovirus-associated.

A note on this clone: As yet, its antigen is unknown.

This CDR3 comprises 14 residues. Germline CDR1 MNHNS, CDR2 SASEGT. V shed 6 bases and J 9 bases; nucleotides not matched to a gene: 7. Assay used: immunoSEQ multiplex PCR; TCRdb lists only in-frame clones, some missing. Here the sample spans more than 95,000 clones, 94% being singletons. The receptor comes from a woman aged 18 to 35 in good health and CMV-seronegative. Sequencing was carried out using PBMCs. The chain recombines TRBV6-1 with TRBJ2-1; 11 nucleotides line up with TRBD2. The CDR3 reads CASRPTSGAPEQFF. DNA of the CDR3: TGTGCCAGCAGACCGACTAGCGGGGCGCCTGAGCAGTTCTTC.